Included here is one T cell receptor (beta chain) sequence, with context. What it recognizes is unknown. The sample belongs to a study of cytotoxic CD8 clonotypes in ibrutinib-treated CLL. Study as a whole: Median treatment time before response sampling was approximately twelve months, range 6 to 36. General study results and limits: Having risen at ibrutinib response, clonality had fallen back toward baseline by progression.

Using immunoSEQ multiplex PCR, the repertoire was profiled, and TCRdb retains in-frame clones only, with some absent. Here the sample spans around 160,000 clones, more than 70% being singletons. Germline CDR1 and CDR2: SGHTA and FQGTGA. The CDR3 is 16 residues long. V was pared by 4 bases and J by 7 bases, with 6 bases of the junction left unmatched. The specimen was PBMCs, collected at disease progression, from a patient treated with ibrutinib. The TCR sequence derives from a human donor with chronic lymphocytic leukemia. V gene TRBV7-3 combines with J gene TRBJ2-2; 13 nucleotides agree with TRBD2. CDR3 bases: TGTGCCAGCAGCTCGGGACTAGCGGGGCGGGGCGGGGAGCTGTTTTTT. This gives the protein CASSSGLAGRGGELFF. Full variable domain (missing parts from reference TRBV7-3 and TRBJ2-2): GAGVSQTPSNKVTEKGKYVELRCDPISGHTALYWYRQSLGQGPEFLIYFQGTGAADDSGLPNDRFFAVRPEGSVSTLKIQRTERGDSAVYLCASSSGLAGRGGELFFGEGSRLTVL.